The 32 T cell receptor beta chains given below trace back to one sample, sequenced in a study of cytomegalovirus exposure and HLA in healthy donors (TCRdb year 2017). Preparation of the library involved the immunoSEQ multiplex PCR assay. For the multiplex PCR, a mixture combining 60 forward primers for TCR Vbeta segments and 13 reverse primers for TCR Jbeta segments was used. The table was pulled from immuneACCESS by TCRdb, which kept in-frame rearrangements only. Such tables lose some clones; where checked, under half of the loss comes from unresolved V genes, and the rest has no known cause. Within this sample are fewer than 60,000 clones, with about 70% of them counted one time only. The ten largest clones capture roughly a fifth of the sample. Sequenced material: PBMCs. These TCRs come from a woman aged 45-65 years in good health and CMV-seropositive.

The CDR3 DNA is TGTGCCATCAGTGAGTCAGGACTAGCGGGAAGTGAGCAGTTCTTC. Protein product: CAISESGLAGSEQFF. This rearrangement joins TRBV10-3 to TRBJ2-1, with TRBD2 matching 12 bases. The J segment lost 9 bases and the V segment lost 0 bases, leaving 3 bases of the junction unmatched. The CDR3 is 15 residues long. The V gene's germline CDR1 is ENHRY and CDR2 SYGVKD.

The gene calls are TRBV13 and TRBJ2-2; possibly TRBD2 for D (5 bases). Trimming pared 3 bases from V and 4 bases from J, leaving 15 bases between. There are 16 residues in the CDR3. The germline CDR1 and CDR2 sequences are PRHDT and FYEKMQ (reference sequence). Written as DNA, the CDR3 is TGTGCCAGCAGCTTTGGAAAGCGGAGAGGCACCGGGGAGCTGTTTTTT. Amino acids: CASSFGKRRGTGELFF.

To note about this clone: This CDR3 fails to terminate in the conserved phenylalanine or tryptophan, so it likely reflects a read error. This rearrangement joins TRBV27 to TRBJ2-7, with TRBD1 matching 12 bases. The length of the CDR3 is 14 residues. Germline loops: CDR1 MNHEY, CDR2 SMNVEV (reference sequence). V lost 8 bases and J lost 1; bases outside the gene matches: 3. CDR3 in amino acids: CASWDRGPSYEQYY. Written as DNA, the CDR3 is TGTGCCAGCTGGGACAGGGGGCCTTCCTACGAGCAGTACTAC.

This clone was seen a single time. Other DNA sequences in this specimen translate into the identical CDR3. The chain couples TRBV2 to TRBJ1-2; TRBD1 might be the D (5 bases). Germline V gene lookup returns CDR1 SNHLY and CDR2 FYNNEI. The germline V and J ends were trimmed by 0 bases and 8 bases, with 16 bases remaining between them. The CDR3 is 15 amino acids. CDR3 loop: CASSEALWGAYGYTF. The CDR3 DNA reads as TGTGCCAGCAGTGAAGCTCTCTGGGGCGCCTACGGCTACACCTTC.

The chain recombines TRBV27 with TRBJ1-6; a weak D match, TRBD1 (6 bases). V was cut by 5 bases and J by 8 bases, with 19 bases left in between. This CDR3 spans 16 amino acids. Germline-derived CDR1 and CDR2 are MNHEY and SMNVEV (reference sequence). CDR3 coding DNA: TGTGCCAGCAGTGGGGAAGGGGGAGCACTATATTCACCCCTCCACTTT. It is translated as CASSGEGGALYSPLHF.

This chain joins TRBV12-5 and TRBJ2-7; 14 bases align to TRBD2. The germline gives CDR1 LGHNT, CDR2 FRNRAP. The CDR3 totals 15 residues. V was pared by 3 bases and J by 6 bases, with 4 bases of the junction left unmatched. The CDR3 DNA is TGTGCTAGTGGTTTCGGGACTAGCGGGGGAGGCGAGCAGTACTTC. Amino acid sequence: CASGFGTSGGGEQYF.

The V call is TRBV28, the J call TRBJ1-2, with D possibly TRBD1 on 6 matching bases. The germline V and J ends were trimmed by 7 bases and 3 bases, with 12 bases remaining between them. Per germline, CDR1 MDHEN and CDR2 SYDVKM. This CDR3 spans 13 amino acids. The CDR3 reads CASISQGDYGYTF. CDR3 nucleotide sequence: TGTGCCAGCATCTCACAGGGAGACTATGGCTACACCTTC.

Regarding this clone: Since no conserved phenylalanine or tryptophan closes the CDR3, a read error is the likely cause. The chain recombines TRBV6-5 with TRBJ1-1; 7 nucleotides align to TRBD1. Per the germline V gene, CDR1 is MNHEY and CDR2 is SVGAGI. Trimming removed 6 bases from V and 4 bases from J; junction bases left unmatched: 5. The CDR3 loop spans 13 amino acids. The CDR3 DNA reads TGTGCCAGCAGCCGACAGGGAGGCACTGAAGCTTTCGTT. It encodes CASSRQGGTEAFV.

A note on this clone: An end of the junction differs from the germline gene, which may be a read error. The rearrangement links TRBV7-9 to TRBJ2-3; D is unclear. Germline lookup yields CDR1 SEHNR and CDR2 FQNEAQ (reference sequence). CDR3 length equals 12 residues. CDR3 nucleotides: TGTTCCAGCAGCCCCTTCGAGGATACGCAGTATTTT. Its protein is CSSSPFEDTQYF.

This chain uses TRBV7-2 with TRBJ1-1, with D perhaps TRBD1 (6 bases). V was shortened by 3 bases and J by 7 bases, with 9 bases between the two germline ends. The V gene's germline CDR1 is SGHTA and CDR2 FQGNSA. This CDR3 has 12 amino acids. For the CDR3, the DNA is TGTGCCAGCAGCTTTGACAGGTTTGAAGCTTTCTTT. This sequence encodes CASSFDRFEAFF. Full variable domain (missing parts from reference TRBV7-2 and TRBJ1-1): GAGVSQSPSNKVTEKGKDVELRCDPISGHTALYWYRQSLGQGLEFLIYFQGNSAPDKSGLPSDRFSAERTGGSVSTLTIQRTQQEDSAVYLCASSFDRFEAFFGQGTRLTVV.

The chain employs TRBV18 and TRBJ2-7; 7 nucleotides align to TRBD1. The CDR3 runs to 15 residues. The V segment lost 3 bases and the J segment 1 base; nucleotides outside the gene matches: 6. Germline-derived CDR1 and CDR2 are KGHSH and LQKENI. The CDR3 DNA sequence: TGTGCCAGCTCACCGATACTGACAGGGTCCTACGAGCAGTACTTC. Protein: CASSPILTGSYEQYF.

The rearrangement links TRBV9 to TRBJ2-1, with D possibly being TRBD2 (5 bases). This CDR3 is built from 16 residues. Germline V lookup: CDR1 SGDLS, CDR2 YYNGEE. The germline V and J ends were trimmed by 4 bases and 4 bases, with 18 bases remaining between them. CDR3 residues: CASSPRVGASYNEQFF. For the CDR3, the DNA is TGTGCCAGCAGCCCCCGGGTGGGAGCCTCATACAATGAGCAGTTCTTC.

This chain joins TRBV4-2 and TRBJ2-5, with TRBD2 identical over 11 bases. CDR3 length equals 17 residues. The ends lost 1 base at V and 7 bases at J; junction bases unmatched: 11. CDR1 LGHNA and CDR2 YNFKEQ come from the germline V gene. This chain's CDR3 is CASSQVSGTSGRGTQYF. The DNA for the CDR3 is TGTGCCAGCAGCCAAGTTTCCGGGACTAGCGGCCGAGGGACCCAGTACTTC.

This chain joins TRBV7-2 and TRBJ2-7; TRBD2 matches at 10 bases. The CDR3 contains 15 residues. After removal of 5 bases from V and 3 bases from J, the junction contained 7 bases not matched to a gene. CDR1 and CDR2 from the germline V gene are SGHTA and FQGNSA. The CDR3 bases are TGTGCCAGCAGCGCGCTAGCGGGGGCCTACTACGAGCAGTACTTC. It specifies CASSALAGAYYEQYF.

The genes are TRBV5-1 and TRBJ2-5; 9 bases fit TRBD2. The end of the DNA fits TRBJ2-7 better, so the J call may be wrong. The CDR3 loop spans 15 amino acids. Germline assignment: CDR1 SGHRS and CDR2 YFSETQ. The CDR3 sequence is CASSSVSGSPYEQYF. As DNA, the CDR3 is TGCGCCAGCAGCTCGGTTAGCGGGAGCCCCTACGAGCAGTACTTC.

The chain combines TRBV10-3 with TRBJ2-2; no clear D. Trimming took 0 bases from V and 5 from J, leaving 7 bases between them. Germline CDR1 ENHRY, CDR2 SYGVKD. This CDR3 is built from 14 residues. CDR3 loop: CAISESPETGELFF. DNA of the CDR3: TGTGCCATCAGTGAGTCCCCGGAGACCGGGGAGCTGTTTTTT.

This rearrangement joins TRBV7-9 to TRBJ1-1; tentatively, D is TRBD1 (5 bases). Trimming cost V 1 base and J 1 base, with 10 bases left between them. The CDR3 loop spans 15 amino acids. CDR1 and CDR2 from the germline V gene are SEHNR and FQNEAQ (reference sequence). The CDR3 loop is CASSLETGANTEAFF. CDR3 bases: TGTGCCAGCAGCTTAGAAACAGGAGCGAACACTGAAGCTTTCTTT.

V is TRBV19 and J is TRBJ2-5; possible D gene TRBD2, 5 bases. The J call may be faulty, since TRBJ2-7 better matches the DNA end. In germline, CDR1 is LNHDA, CDR2 SQIVND (reference sequence). The CDR3 covers 14 residues. CDR3 sequence reads: CASSMGAWGNEQYF. DNA for the CDR3: TGTGCCAGTAGTATGGGAGCATGGGGAAACGAGCAGTACTTC.

V is TRBV9 and J is TRBJ2-1, with 13 bases lining up with TRBD2. The CDR3 contains 16 residues. Germline trimming cut 4 bases from V and 6 bases from J; bases unmatched to any gene: 7. Germline assignment: CDR1 SGDLS and CDR2 YYNGEE. CDR3 sequence: CASSPTLAGGINEQFF. CDR3 in DNA: TGTGCCAGCAGCCCTACACTAGCGGGAGGGATCAATGAGCAGTTCTTC.

In its sample, this clone was seen a few times. This rearrangement joins TRBV5-6 to TRBJ1-2, with no clear D. The CDR3 contains 13 residues. Germline V gene sequence: CDR1 SGHDT, CDR2 YYEEEE. V shed 0 bases and J shed 8 bases, with 11 bases lying between them. CDR3 nucleotide sequence: TGTGCCAGCAGCTTGGGGAGGAATTGGGGCTACACCTTC. Its translation is CASSLGRNWGYTF.

The J gene is TRBJ1-2, the V gene TRBV29-1; maybe TRBD1 (5 bases). The V and J ends lost 7 bases and 8 bases respectively, with 14 bases between them. The CDR3 contains 11 residues. The V gene's germline CDR1 is SQVTM and CDR2 ANQGSEA. The CDR3 DNA reads TGCAGCGCAGCAGGGCCGTCGGGCTACACCTTC. Protein sequence: CSAAGPSGYTF. Supplemented by reference TRBV29-1 and TRBJ1-2, the full variable domain reads SAVISQKPSRDICQRGTSLTIQCQVDSQVTMMFWYRQQPGQSLTLIATANQGSEATYESGFVIDKFPISRPNLTFSTLTVSNMSPEDSSIYLCSAAGPSGYTFGSGTRLTVV.

J is TRBJ1-1 and V is TRBV2; a weak D match, TRBD1 (5 bases). Deletions cut 1 base from V and 5 bases from J, with 14 bases between. The CDR3 extends over 15 amino acids. CDR1 SNHLY and CDR2 FYNNEI come from the germline V gene. For the CDR3, the DNA is TGTGCCAGCAGTGAAGAATCGTTAGGGGTAACTGAAGCTTTCTTT. Protein product: CASSEESLGVTEAFF.

This clone has just one count. The chain combines TRBV7-2 with TRBJ2-3; the match to TRBD2 covers 9 bases. V shed 2 bases and J 4 bases; nucleotides not matched to a gene: 13. Germline V gene data show CDR1 as SGHTA and CDR2 as FQGNSA. There are 18 residues in the CDR3. CDR3 DNA: TGTGCCAGCAGCTTAAATGTCCCGGGACTAGCAGGGGCAGATACGCAGTATTTT. Its protein is CASSLNVPGLAGADTQYF. Together with reference TRBV7-2 and TRBJ2-3, the CDR3 gives the full variable domain: GAGVSQSPSNKVTEKGKDVELRCDPISGHTALYWYRQSLGQGLEFLIYFQGNSAPDKSGLPSDRFSAERTGGSVSTLTIQRTQQEDSAVYLCASSLNVPGLAGADTQYFGPGTRLTVL.

CDR3 loop: CASSAPDRDSYEQYV. CDR3 bases: TGTGCCAGCAGCGCCCCCGACAGGGATTCCTACGAGCAGTACGTC. The V and J genes are TRBV2 and TRBJ2-7, with TRBD1 identical over 7 bases. The V gene end was trimmed by 6 bases and the J gene end by 1 base; junction bases not matched to a gene: 9. Germline V gives CDR1 SNHLY, CDR2 FYNNEI. This CDR3 has 15 residues.

The chain links TRBV2 to TRBJ2-3, with TRBD2 matching 10 bases. Germline CDR1 reads SNHLY; CDR2 reads FYNNEI. Germline trimming cut 4 bases from V and 2 bases from J; bases unmatched to any gene: 12. The length of the CDR3 is 18 residues. The CDR3 loop is CASSGIGTSGESTDTQYF. DNA of the CDR3: TGTGCCAGCAGTGGGATTGGTACTAGCGGGGAATCCACAGATACGCAGTATTTT.

The gene calls are TRBV15 and TRBJ2-5; 12 positions agree with TRBD2. Germline V gene lookup returns CDR1 LNHNV and CDR2 YYDKDF (reference sequence). The trim removed 5 bases at V and 2 bases at J, leaving 12 bases unmatched. The CDR3 runs to 18 residues. The CDR3 nucleotides read TGTGCCACCAGCGGATCTTTACAGACTAGCGGGGGACAAGAGACCCAGTACTTC. It translates to CATSGSLQTSGGQETQYF.

About this clone: An end of the junction differs from the germline gene, which may be a read error. The V gene is TRBV4-2, the J gene TRBJ2-1, with 9 nucleotides matching TRBD1. Germline CDR1 LGHNA, CDR2 YNFKEQ. CDR3 length: 14 amino acids. In DNA form, the CDR3 reads TGTGCCAGCAGCCAAGAGGGGACAGGGTACCCCGGAGTCTTC. This sequence encodes CASSQEGTGYPGVF.

This clone was seen a handful of times. The V and J genes are TRBV5-1 and TRBJ2-1, with D perhaps TRBD2 (6 bases). V was cut by 2 bases and J by 7 bases, with 10 bases left in between. Germline CDR1 reads SGHRS; CDR2 reads YFSETQ. The CDR3 contains 13 residues. The CDR3 coding sequence is TGCGCCAGCAGCTTCTTCGGGAGTAATGAGCAGTTCTTC. Translating it yields CASSFFGSNEQFF.

This rearrangement joins TRBV14 to TRBJ2-1; 8 nucleotides align to TRBD2. CDR1 is SGHDN and CDR2 is FVKESK in the germline V gene. V lost 4 bases to trimming and J lost 12 bases; unmatched junction nucleotides: 5. The CDR3 extends over 12 amino acids. CDR3: CASSPGGPRQFF. The CDR3 nucleotides are TGTGCCAGCAGCCCGGGGGGGCCTCGGCAGTTCTTC.

This clone was seen a single time. The chain uses TRBV11-2 and TRBJ1-4; D is possibly TRBD1 (6 bases). V gave up 1 base and J gave up 8 bases, with 14 bases separating them. The germline CDR1 and CDR2 sequences are SGHAT and FQNNGV. This CDR3 is 15 amino acids long. In DNA, the CDR3 is TGTGCCAGCAGCTTAGTGGGACATAGGAAAGAAAAACTGTTTTTT. It translates to CASSLVGHRKEKLFF.

V usage is TRBV7-9 and J usage is TRBJ1-2; D uncertain. CDR1 SEHNR and CDR2 FQNEAQ come from the germline V gene (reference sequence). The V end lost 0 bases, the J end lost 4 bases, and 15 bases lay between the germline ends. The CDR3 contains 16 residues. Written as DNA, the CDR3 is TGTGCCAGCAGCTTAGCGAGTGTTAGCCACCGCTATGGCTACACCTTC. The encoded protein is CASSLASVSHRYGYTF.

A few counts support this clone. J is TRBJ1-1 and V is TRBV9; 9 bases line up with TRBD1. The junction had 8 bases not matched to a gene; V was cut back by 4 bases and J by 4 bases. Germline values: CDR1 SGDLS, CDR2 YYNGEE. The CDR3 loop spans 15 amino acids. CDR3 sequence: CASSNGQGLGTEAFF. The CDR3 DNA reads TGTGCCAGCAGCAATGGACAGGGGCTGGGCACTGAAGCTTTCTTT.